Listed below are T cell receptor beta chains from one sample, sequenced in a study of blood T cells in healthy people across ages. Each CDR3 protein gets one entry after TCRdb re-called the 5' RACE reads with MiXCR. Found here are 700,000 to 850,000 distinct CDR3 sequences, 53% of them singletons; the top ten hold approximately 41%. The specimen sequenced was blood. The receptors were gathered from a man older than 75 in good health. The CDR3 runs from the conserved cysteine through the conserved F or W. Fields, in order: V gene, clone size, D gene, J gene, CDR3 protein, CDR3 DNA. The D gene is left open where the match is weak. A row's size may be missing; if present it is once, few, many or a size class.

>TRBV20-1|-|TRBD2|TRBJ2-5
CSARLGTSGPTQYF
TGTAGTGCTAGATTGGGGACTAGCGGTCCGACCCAGTACTTC
>TRBV12-3/TRBV12-4|-|TRBD2|TRBJ2-1
CASSFWTSVYNEQFF
TGTGCCAGCAGTTTTTGGACTAGCGTATACAATGAGCAGTTCTTC
>TRBV12-3/TRBV12-4|-|-|TRBJ1-5
CASSFRQANQPQHF
TGTGCCAGCAGTTTCCGGCAGGCCAATCAGCCCCAGCATTTT
>TRBV18|few|-|TRBJ1-6
CASSSGNAYNSPLHF
TGTGCCAGCTCATCAGGCAATGCCTATAATTCACCCCTCCACTTT
>TRBV20-1|-|-|TRBJ2-1
CSAMGVNEQFF
TGCAGTGCTATGGGGGTCAATGAGCAGTTCTTC
>TRBV7-2|few|TRBD2|TRBJ2-1
CASSSTGTRGNEQFF
TGTGCCAGCAGCTCGACCGGGACTAGAGGCAATGAGCAGTTCTTC
>TRBV28|-|-|TRBJ1-2
CAIRKEEIGYTF
TGTGCCATCCGGAAGGAGGAAATTGGCTACACCTTC
>TRBV25-1|few|TRBD1|TRBJ2-1
CASRRTGKGRDEQFF
TGTGCCAGCAGGAGGACAGGGAAAGGTCGCGATGAGCAGTTCTTC
>TRBV7-8|many|TRBD1|TRBJ2-5
CASSLAGTGLGEQYF
TGTGCCAGCAGCTTAGCGGGGACAGGGCTGGGGGAGCAGTACTTC
>TRBV11-2|-|TRBD2|TRBJ2-1
CASSSDRLAGGQDEQFF
TGTGCCAGCAGCTCGGACAGACTAGCGGGAGGGCAAGATGAGCAGTTCTTC
>TRBV5-1|-|TRBD2|TRBJ2-1
CASSLEGLAGVGEQFF
TGCGCCAGCAGCTTGGAGGGACTAGCGGGAGTTGGGGAGCAGTTCTTC
>TRBV7-2|-|TRBD2|TRBJ2-3
CASSPPTSAHRYAYF
TGTGCCAGCAGCCCGCCGACTAGCGCACACAGATACGCGTATTTT
>TRBV20-1|-|TRBD2|TRBJ2-1
CSAVLAGARSYNEQFF
TGCAGTGCTGTTCTAGCGGGAGCGCGCTCCTACAATGAGCAGTTCTTC
>TRBV3-1|-|-|TRBJ2-6
CASGLAGGSGANVLTF
TGTGCCAGCGGGTTGGCAGGGGGGTCAGGGGCCAACGTCCTGACTTTC
>TRBV3-1|-|TRBD2|TRBJ2-1
CASSLLSGGRWQFF
TGTGCCAGCAGCCTCCTGTCGGGGGGGCGTTGGCAGTTCTTC
>TRBV12-3/TRBV12-4|-|TRBD1|TRBJ2-1
CASSRGQGVNEQFF
TGTGCCAGCAGCCGCGGACAGGGTGTAAATGAGCAGTTCTTC
>TRBV2|many|-|TRBJ1-2
CASSAQGGNYGYTF
TGTGCCAGCAGCGCACAGGGAGGTAACTATGGCTACACCTTC
>TRBV6-5|once|-|TRBJ1-5
CASSSQPPRRQRNQPQHF
TGTGCCAGCAGTTCCCAGCCCCCCCGTCGACAACGCAATCAGCCCCAGCATTTT
>TRBV5-1|-|TRBD1|TRBJ1-1
CASSLGRGLLGDTEAFF
TGCGCCAGCAGCTTGGGCAGGGGGCTCTTGGGCGACACTGAAGCTTTCTTT
>TRBV6-1|-|-|TRBJ1-2
CASSPPQQGGYGYTF
TGTGCCAGCAGCCCTCCCCAACAGGGAGGCTATGGCTACACCTTC
>TRBV3-1|-|-|TRBJ2-4
CASSQGLGGELAKNIQYF
TGTGCCAGCAGCCAAGGACTGGGCGGGGAGCTAGCCAAAAACATTCAGTACTTC
>TRBV20-1|-|TRBD2|TRBJ2-7
CSAISGRDGNEQYF
TGCAGTGCTATCAGCGGGAGGGATGGGAATGAGCAGTACTTC
>TRBV5-1|-|-|TRBJ2-7
CASSLDQGINYEQYF
TGCGCCAGCAGCTTGGATCAGGGTATTAACTACGAGCAGTACTTC
>TRBV20-1|-|TRBD2|TRBJ2-1
CSARRRLAGGTRDEQFF
TGCAGTGCTAGACGGCGACTAGCGGGAGGGACGAGGGATGAGCAGTTCTTC
>TRBV4-2|-|-|TRBJ2-1
CASSQGAVTVRSEQFF
TGTGCCAGCAGCCAGGGGGCGGTAACAGTCCGATCGGAGCAGTTCTTC
>TRBV20-1|-|TRBD2|TRBJ2-7
CSAKGSGSSYEQYF
TGCAGTGCGAAGGGCAGCGGGAGTTCCTACGAGCAGTACTTC
>TRBV11-2|few|TRBD2|TRBJ2-7
CASSELRREGRYEQYF
TGTGCCAGCAGCGAGTTAAGGCGGGAGGGCCGATACGAGCAGTACTTC
>TRBV29-1|few|-|TRBJ2-3
CSVEPGTDTQYF
TGCAGCGTTGAGCCTGGAACAGATACGCAGTATTTT
>TRBV12-3/TRBV12-4|few|-|TRBJ1-1
CASTYWGGRDTEAFF
TGTGCCAGCACCTACTGGGGGGGCCGGGACACTGAAGCTTTCTTT
>TRBV13|-|-|TRBJ2-5
CASSSGVRGTQYF
TGTGCCAGCAGCTCCGGGGTTCGGGGGACCCAGTACTTC
>TRBV25-1|few|-|TRBJ2-1
CASSGGSGYNEQFF
TGTGCCAGCAGTGGCGGGTCAGGCTACAATGAGCAGTTCTTC
>TRBV12-3/TRBV12-4|-|TRBD2|TRBJ2-3
CASSFSSGTPDTQYF
TGTGCCAGCAGTTTTAGTAGCGGGACCCCAGATACGCAGTATTTT
>TRBV2|many|TRBD1|TRBJ1-2
CASSVGQGNYGYTF
TGTGCCAGCAGTGTGGGACAGGGGAACTATGGCTACACCTTC
>TRBV20-1|-|TRBD2|TRBJ2-5
CSARVSGDKGEQYF
TGCAGTGCTAGAGTTAGCGGGGACAAGGGAGAGCAGTACTTC
>TRBV18|-|TRBD2|TRBJ2-1
CASRVGAGHNEQFF
TGTGCCAGCCGGGTAGGAGCGGGGCACAATGAGCAGTTCTTC
>TRBV28|-|-|TRBJ1-6
CASSWPPVSPLHF
TGTGCCAGCAGTTGGCCCCCCGTATCACCCCTCCACTTT
>TRBV2|few|TRBD2|TRBJ2-5
CASRGLQRGYETQYF
TGTGCCAGCAGGGGTCTTCAGCGGGGATATGAGACCCAGTACTTC
>TRBV12-3/TRBV12-4|-|-|TRBJ2-2
CASSRSGTGELFF
TGTGCCAGCAGCCGGTCGGGCACCGGGGAGCTGTTTTTT
>TRBV27|-|TRBD1|TRBJ1-2
CASSPNRGQGGYTF
TGTGCCAGCAGTCCCAACAGGGGACAAGGCGGCTACACCTTC
>TRBV7-9|-|-|TRBJ1-2
CASSLDGQSHGYTF
TGTGCCAGCAGCCTCGACGGACAGAGCCATGGCTACACCTTC
>TRBV27|few|TRBD1|TRBJ2-3
CASSQGTGKHRYAYF
TGTGCCAGCAGTCAAGGGACAGGGAAGCACAGATACGCGTATTTT
>TRBV20-1|-|-|TRBJ2-7
CSARDLTAGNLGEQYF
TGCAGTGCTAGAGATCTCACGGCGGGAAACCTTGGTGAGCAGTACTTC
>TRBV10-3|few|TRBD2|TRBJ2-5
CAISTSGQETQYF
TGTGCCATCAGTACTAGCGGACAAGAGACCCAGTACTTC
>TRBV29-1|-|-|TRBJ2-1
CSVLKGYNEQIF
TGCAGCGTCCTGAAGGGGTACAATGAGCAGATCTTC
>TRBV7-2|-|-|TRBJ2-3
CASSLTQYF
TGTGCCAGCAGCCTTACGCAGTATTTT
>TRBV5-1|-|TRBD2|TRBJ2-5
CASSRAGGLGETQYF
TGCGCCAGCAGCCGAGCGGGAGGGCTGGGGGAGACCCAGTACTTC
>TRBV25-1|-|-|TRBJ2-5
CASSESGTLYQETQYF
TGTGCCAGCAGTGAATCCGGGACTCTATACCAAGAGACCCAGTACTTC
>TRBV27|few|-|TRBJ1-1
CASSLRGRDTEAFF
TGTGCCAGCAGTTTAAGGGGCAGGGACACTGAAGCTTTCTTT
>TRBV24-1|-|TRBD2|TRBJ2-1
CATAGTTNEQFF
TGTGCCACTGCCGGGACTACGAATGAGCAGTTCTTC
>TRBV5-1|few|-|TRBJ2-5
CASSYVSRDQETQYF
TGCGCCAGCAGTTATGTCTCGCGGGACCAAGAGACCCAGTACTTC
>TRBV12-3/TRBV12-4|-|-|TRBJ1-5
CASSFFGPNQPQHF
TGTGCCAGCAGTTTTTTCGGACCCAATCAGCCCCAGCATTTT
>TRBV4-1|few|TRBD2|TRBJ2-5
CASSLNLAGAKEQYF
TGTGCCAGCAGCTTAAATCTAGCGGGAGCGAAAGAGCAGTACTTC
>TRBV7-9|-|TRBD1|TRBJ1-5
CASSSSTGTQPQHF
TGTGCCAGCAGCTCCTCGACAGGGACTCAGCCCCAGCATTTT